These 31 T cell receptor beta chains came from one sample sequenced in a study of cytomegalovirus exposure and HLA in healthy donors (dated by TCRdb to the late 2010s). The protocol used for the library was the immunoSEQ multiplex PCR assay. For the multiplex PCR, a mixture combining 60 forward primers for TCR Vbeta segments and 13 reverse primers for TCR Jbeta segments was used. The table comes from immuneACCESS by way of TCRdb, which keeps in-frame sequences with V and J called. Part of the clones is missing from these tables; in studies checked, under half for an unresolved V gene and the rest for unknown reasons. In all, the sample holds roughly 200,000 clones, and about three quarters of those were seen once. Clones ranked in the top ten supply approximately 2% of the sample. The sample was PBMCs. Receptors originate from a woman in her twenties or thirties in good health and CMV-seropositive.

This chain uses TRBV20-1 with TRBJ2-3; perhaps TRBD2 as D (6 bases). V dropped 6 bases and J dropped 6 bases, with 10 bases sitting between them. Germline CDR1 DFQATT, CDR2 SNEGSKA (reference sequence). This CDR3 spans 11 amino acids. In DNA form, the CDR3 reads TGCAGTGCCACAGGAGGGGATACGCAGTATTTT. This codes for CSATGGDTQYF.

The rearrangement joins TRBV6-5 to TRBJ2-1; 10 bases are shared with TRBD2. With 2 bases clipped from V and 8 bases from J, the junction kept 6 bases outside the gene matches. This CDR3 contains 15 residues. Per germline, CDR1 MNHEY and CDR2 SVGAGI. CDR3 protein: CASSYGSGRIDEQFF. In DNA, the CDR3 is TGTGCCAGCAGTTACGGTAGCGGGAGGATCGATGAGCAGTTCTTC.

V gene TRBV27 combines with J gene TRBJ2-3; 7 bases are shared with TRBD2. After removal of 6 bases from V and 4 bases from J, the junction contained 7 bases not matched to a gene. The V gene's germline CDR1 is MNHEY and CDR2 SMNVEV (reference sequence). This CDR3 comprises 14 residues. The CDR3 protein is CASSPLAGADTQYF. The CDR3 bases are TGTGCCAGCAGCCCCCTGGCGGGGGCAGATACGCAGTATTTT.

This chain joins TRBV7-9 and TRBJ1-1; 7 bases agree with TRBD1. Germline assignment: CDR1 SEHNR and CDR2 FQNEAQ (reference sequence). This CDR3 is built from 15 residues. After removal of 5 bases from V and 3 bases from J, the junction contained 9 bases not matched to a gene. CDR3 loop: CASSHRQGWDTEAFF. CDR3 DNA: TGTGCCAGCAGCCATCGACAGGGCTGGGACACTGAAGCTTTCTTT.

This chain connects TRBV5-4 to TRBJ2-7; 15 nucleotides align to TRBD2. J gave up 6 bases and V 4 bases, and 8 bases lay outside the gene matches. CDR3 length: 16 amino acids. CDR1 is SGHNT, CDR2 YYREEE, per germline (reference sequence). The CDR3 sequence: CASSDGTSGRPLEQYF. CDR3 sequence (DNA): TGTGCCAGCAGCGACGGGACTAGCGGGAGGCCCCTCGAGCAGTACTTC.

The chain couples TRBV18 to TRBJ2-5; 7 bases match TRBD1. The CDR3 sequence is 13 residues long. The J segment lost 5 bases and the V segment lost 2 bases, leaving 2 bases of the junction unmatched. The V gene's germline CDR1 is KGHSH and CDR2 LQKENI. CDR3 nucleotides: TGTGCCAGCTCACCAGTACAGGGGGAGACCCAGTACTTC. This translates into CASSPVQGETQYF.

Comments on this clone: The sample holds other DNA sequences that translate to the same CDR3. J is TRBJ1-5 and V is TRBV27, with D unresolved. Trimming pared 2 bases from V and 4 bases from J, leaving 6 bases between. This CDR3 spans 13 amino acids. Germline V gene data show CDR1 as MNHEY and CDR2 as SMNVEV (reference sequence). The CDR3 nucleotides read TGTGCCAGCAGTTTAATCCGGAATCAGCCCCAGCATTTT. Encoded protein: CASSLIRNQPQHF.

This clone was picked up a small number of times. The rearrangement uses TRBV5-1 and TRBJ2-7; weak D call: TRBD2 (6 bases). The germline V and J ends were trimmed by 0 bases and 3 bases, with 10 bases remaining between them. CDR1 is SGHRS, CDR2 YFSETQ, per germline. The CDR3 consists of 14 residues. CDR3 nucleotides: TGCGCCAGCAGCTTGGGGGAGGCAGTCTACGAGCAGTACTTC. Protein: CASSLGEAVYEQYF.

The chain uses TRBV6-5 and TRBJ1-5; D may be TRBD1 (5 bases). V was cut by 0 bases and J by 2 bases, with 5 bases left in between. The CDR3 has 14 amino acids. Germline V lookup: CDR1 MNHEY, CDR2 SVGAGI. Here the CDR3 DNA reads TGTGCCAGCAGTTACTCACAGGGCAATCAGCCCCAGCATTTT. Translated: CASSYSQGNQPQHF.

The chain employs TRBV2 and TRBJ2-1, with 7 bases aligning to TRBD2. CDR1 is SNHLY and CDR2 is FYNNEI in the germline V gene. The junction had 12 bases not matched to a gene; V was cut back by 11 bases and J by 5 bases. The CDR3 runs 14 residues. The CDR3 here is CAAITSSGNNEQFF. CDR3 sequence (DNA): TGTGCCGCTATCACGTCTAGCGGAAACAATGAGCAGTTCTTC.

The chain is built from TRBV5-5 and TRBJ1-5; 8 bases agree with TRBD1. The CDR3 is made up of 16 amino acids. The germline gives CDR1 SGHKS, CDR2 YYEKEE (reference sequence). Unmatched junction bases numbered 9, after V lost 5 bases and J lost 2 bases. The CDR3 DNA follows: TGTGCCAGCAGTGTAGCAGGGGGCCTCGGCAATCAGCCCCAGCATTTT. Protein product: CASSVAGGLGNQPQHF.

CDR3 in amino acids: CASSPLAGVTNEQFF. The CDR3 coding sequence is TGTGCCAGCTCACCCCTAGCGGGAGTAACCAATGAGCAGTTCTTC. The V and J genes are TRBV18 and TRBJ2-1, with TRBD2 identical over 10 bases. This CDR3 has 15 residues. V was clipped by 3 bases and J by 6 bases; unmatched bases: 5. Germline CDR1 and CDR2: KGHSH and LQKENI.

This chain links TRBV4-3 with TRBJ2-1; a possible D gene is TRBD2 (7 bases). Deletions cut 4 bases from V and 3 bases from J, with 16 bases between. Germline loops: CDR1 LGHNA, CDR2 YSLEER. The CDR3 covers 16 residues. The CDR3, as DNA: TGCGCCAGCAGCCGGGTACGGGGGGCACTCTACAATGAGCAGTTCTTC. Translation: CASSRVRGALYNEQFF.

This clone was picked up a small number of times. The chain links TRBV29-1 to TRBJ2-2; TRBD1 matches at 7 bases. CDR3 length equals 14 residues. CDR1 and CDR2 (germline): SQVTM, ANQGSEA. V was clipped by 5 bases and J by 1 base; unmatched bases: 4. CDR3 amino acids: CSVQGQRNTGELFF. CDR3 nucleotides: TGCAGCGTTCAGGGACAGCGGAACACCGGGGAGCTGTTTTTT.

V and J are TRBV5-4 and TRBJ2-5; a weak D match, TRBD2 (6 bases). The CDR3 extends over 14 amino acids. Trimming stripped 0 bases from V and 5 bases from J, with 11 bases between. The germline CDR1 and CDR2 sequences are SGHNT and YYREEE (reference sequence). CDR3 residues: CASSLGRLVETQYF. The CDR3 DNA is TGTGCCAGCAGCTTGGGAAGACTAGTCGAGACCCAGTACTTC.

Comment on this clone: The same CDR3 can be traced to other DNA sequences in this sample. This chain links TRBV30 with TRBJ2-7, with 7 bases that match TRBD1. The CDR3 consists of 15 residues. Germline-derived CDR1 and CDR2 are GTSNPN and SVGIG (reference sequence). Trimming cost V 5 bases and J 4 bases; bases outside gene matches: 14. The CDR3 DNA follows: TGTGCCTGGGCCCCTGGCGGACAGGACGTATACGAGCAGTACTTC. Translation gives CAWAPGGQDVYEQYF.

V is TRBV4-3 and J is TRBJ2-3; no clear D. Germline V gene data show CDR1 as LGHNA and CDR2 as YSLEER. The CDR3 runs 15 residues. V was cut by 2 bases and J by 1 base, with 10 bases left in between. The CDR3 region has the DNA TGCGCCAGCAGCCAACTCTCTCGTGGCACAGATACGCAGTATTTT. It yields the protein CASSQLSRGTDTQYF.

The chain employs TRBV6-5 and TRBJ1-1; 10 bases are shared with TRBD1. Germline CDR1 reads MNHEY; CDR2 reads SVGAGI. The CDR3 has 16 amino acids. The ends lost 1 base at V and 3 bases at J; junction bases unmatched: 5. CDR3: CASSYYEGQGDTEAFF. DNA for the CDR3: TGTGCCAGCAGTTACTACGAAGGACAGGGGGACACTGAAGCTTTCTTT.

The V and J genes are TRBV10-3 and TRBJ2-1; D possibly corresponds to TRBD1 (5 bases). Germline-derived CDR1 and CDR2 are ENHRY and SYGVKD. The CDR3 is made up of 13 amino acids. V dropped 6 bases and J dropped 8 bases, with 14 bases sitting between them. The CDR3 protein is CAIRSVGAHEQFF. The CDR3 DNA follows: TGTGCCATCAGGTCAGTAGGGGCCCATGAGCAGTTCTTC.

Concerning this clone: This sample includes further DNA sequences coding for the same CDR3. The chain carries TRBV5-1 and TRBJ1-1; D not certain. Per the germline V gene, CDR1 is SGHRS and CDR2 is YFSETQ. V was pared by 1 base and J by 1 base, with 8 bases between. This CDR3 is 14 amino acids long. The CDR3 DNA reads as TGCGCCAGCAGCTTGTCACCCGGGAACACTGAAGCTTTCTTT. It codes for CASSLSPGNTEAFF.

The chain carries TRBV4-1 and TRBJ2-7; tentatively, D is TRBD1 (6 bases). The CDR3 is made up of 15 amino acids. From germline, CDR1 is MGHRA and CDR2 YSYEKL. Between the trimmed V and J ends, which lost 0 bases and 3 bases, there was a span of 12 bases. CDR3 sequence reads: CASSQDGGRFYEQYF. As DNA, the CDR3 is TGCGCCAGCAGCCAAGATGGGGGCCGCTTCTACGAGCAGTACTTC.

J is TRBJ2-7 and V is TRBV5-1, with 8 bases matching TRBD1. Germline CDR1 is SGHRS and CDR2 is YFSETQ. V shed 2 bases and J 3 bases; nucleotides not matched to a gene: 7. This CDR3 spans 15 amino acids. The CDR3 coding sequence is TGCGCCAGCAGCTTACAAGGACAGGGCTTCTACGAGCAGTACTTC. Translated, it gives CASSLQGQGFYEQYF.

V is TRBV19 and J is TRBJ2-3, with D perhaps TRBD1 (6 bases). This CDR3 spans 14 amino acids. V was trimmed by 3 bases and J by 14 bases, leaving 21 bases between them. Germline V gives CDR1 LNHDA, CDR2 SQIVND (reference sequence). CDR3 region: CASSIAMLGTSLYF. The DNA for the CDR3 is TGTGCCAGTAGTATTGCAATGCTCGGGACAAGTCTGTATTTT.

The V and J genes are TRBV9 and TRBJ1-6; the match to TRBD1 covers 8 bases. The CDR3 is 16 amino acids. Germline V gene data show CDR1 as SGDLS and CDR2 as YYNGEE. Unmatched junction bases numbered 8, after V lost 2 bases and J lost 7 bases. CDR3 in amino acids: CASSVSVGTGNSPLHF. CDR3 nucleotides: TGTGCCAGCAGCGTGTCGGTAGGGACAGGAAATTCACCCCTCCACTTT.

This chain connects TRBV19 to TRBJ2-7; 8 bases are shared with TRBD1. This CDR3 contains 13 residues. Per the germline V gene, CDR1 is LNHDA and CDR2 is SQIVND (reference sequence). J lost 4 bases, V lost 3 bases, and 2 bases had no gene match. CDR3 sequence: CASSMQGAYEQYF. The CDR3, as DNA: TGTGCCAGTAGTATGCAGGGGGCTTACGAGCAGTACTTC.

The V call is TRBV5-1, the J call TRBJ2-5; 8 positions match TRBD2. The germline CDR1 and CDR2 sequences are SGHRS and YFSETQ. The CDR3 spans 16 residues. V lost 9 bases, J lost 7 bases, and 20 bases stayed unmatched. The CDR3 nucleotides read TGCGCCACAGCCACAACGGGAGGGGCAAGCTACGGGACCCAGTACTTC. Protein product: CATATTGGASYGTQYF.

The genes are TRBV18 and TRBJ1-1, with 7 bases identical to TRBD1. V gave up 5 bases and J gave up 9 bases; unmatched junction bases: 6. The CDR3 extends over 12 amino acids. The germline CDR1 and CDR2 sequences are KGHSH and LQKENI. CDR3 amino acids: CASSEGGSKAFF. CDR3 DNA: TGTGCCAGCTCAGAAGGGGGCTCTAAAGCTTTCTTT.

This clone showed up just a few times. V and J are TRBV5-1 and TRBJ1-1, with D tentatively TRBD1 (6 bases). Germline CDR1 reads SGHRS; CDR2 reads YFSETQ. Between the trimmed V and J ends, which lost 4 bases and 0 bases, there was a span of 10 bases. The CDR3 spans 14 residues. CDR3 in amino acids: CASSTRGMNTEAFF. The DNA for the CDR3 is TGCGCCAGCAGCACCAGGGGCATGAACACTGAAGCTTTCTTT.

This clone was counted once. The chain's CDR3 is CASSVAGTATYEQYF. The CDR3 bases are TGTGCCAGCAGCGTGGCCGGGACAGCCACCTACGAGCAGTACTTC. The chain couples TRBV9 to TRBJ2-5, with 7 bases identical to TRBD1. The end of the DNA fits TRBJ2-7 better, so the J call may be wrong. CDR1 SGDLS and CDR2 YYNGEE come from the germline V gene. This CDR3 is 15 amino acids long.

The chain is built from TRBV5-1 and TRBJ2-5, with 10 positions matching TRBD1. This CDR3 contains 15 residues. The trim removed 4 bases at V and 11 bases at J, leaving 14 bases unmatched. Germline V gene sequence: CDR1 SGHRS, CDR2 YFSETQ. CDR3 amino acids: CASSANPGQGYKQYF. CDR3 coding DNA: TGCGCCAGCAGCGCAAACCCGGGACAGGGGTATAAGCAGTACTTC.

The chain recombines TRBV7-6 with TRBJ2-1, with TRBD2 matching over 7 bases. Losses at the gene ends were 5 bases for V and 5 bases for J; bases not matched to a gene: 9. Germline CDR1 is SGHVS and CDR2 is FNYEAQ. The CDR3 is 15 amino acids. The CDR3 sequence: CASSPRGEPNNEQFF. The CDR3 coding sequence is TGTGCCAGCAGCCCACGGGGGGAGCCTAACAATGAGCAGTTCTTC. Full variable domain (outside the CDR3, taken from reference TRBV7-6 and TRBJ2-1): GAGVSQSPRYKVTKRGQDVALRCDPISGHVSLYWYRQALGQGPEFLTYFNYEAQQDKSGLPNDRFSAERPEGSISTLTIQRTEQRDSAMYRCASSPRGEPNNEQFFGPGTRLTVL.